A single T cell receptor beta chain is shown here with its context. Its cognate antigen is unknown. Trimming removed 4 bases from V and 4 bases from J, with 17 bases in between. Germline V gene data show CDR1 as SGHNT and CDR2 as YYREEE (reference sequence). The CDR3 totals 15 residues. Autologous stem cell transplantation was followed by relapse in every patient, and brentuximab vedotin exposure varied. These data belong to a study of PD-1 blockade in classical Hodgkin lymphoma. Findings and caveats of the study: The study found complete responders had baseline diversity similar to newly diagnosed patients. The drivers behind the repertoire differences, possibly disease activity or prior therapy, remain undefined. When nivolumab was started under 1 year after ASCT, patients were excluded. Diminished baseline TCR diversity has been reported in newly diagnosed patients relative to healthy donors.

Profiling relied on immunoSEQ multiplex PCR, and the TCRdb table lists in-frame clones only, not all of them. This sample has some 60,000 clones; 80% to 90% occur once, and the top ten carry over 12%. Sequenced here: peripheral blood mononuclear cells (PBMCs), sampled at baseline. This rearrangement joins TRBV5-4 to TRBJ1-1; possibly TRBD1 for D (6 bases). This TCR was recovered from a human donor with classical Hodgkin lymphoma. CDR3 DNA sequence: TGTGCCAGCAGCACTCCGTCAGGGGAGGGCACTGAAGCTTTCTTT. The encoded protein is CASSTPSGEGTEAFF.